This T cell receptor beta chain was recovered during a study of cytomegalovirus exposure and HLA in healthy donors. This clone has only a few counts. In the same sample, other DNA sequences code for this CDR3. PCR primers comprised 60 Vbeta and 13 Jbeta primers. TCRdb's copy holds only in-frame clones and misses some; the assay was immunoSEQ multiplex PCR. The table has 130,000 or so clones, 75% to 80% seen once. The TCR sequence derives from a male donor in good health and CMV-seronegative. The sequencing input was PBMCs.

CDR3 in DNA: TGTGCCAGCAGTTACCGACTAGCGGGGGGCCAAGAGACCCAGTACTTC. Protein: CASSYRLAGGQETQYF. This rearrangement joins TRBV6-6 to TRBJ2-5; 13 nucleotides align to TRBD2. The CDR3 totals 16 residues. V gave up 2 bases and J gave up 1 base; unmatched junction bases: 1. CDR1 is MNHNY, CDR2 SVGAGI, per germline (reference sequence).